The 21 T cell receptor beta chains below all came from one sample that was sequenced in a study of human T cells and chemical hapten exposure. TCRdb used MiXCR to reprocess the RACE reads, holding one entry per CDR3 protein. This table has approximately 100,000 distinct CDR3 sequences, less than 15% appearing once. Time point defined: pre-sensitization, week 0. Treatment: therapeutic diphenylcyclopropenone sensitization with weekly scalp DPC. The sequenced sample was whole blood, obtained in connection with sensitization to the hapten diphenylcyclopropenone (DPC). The receptor set was obtained from a woman aged 45-65 years with alopecia areata. Some clones in this sample may be carry-over from other donors' samples.

This chain uses TRBV7-6 with TRBJ1-4, with a possible D match to TRBD1 (5 bases). V was trimmed by 6 bases and J by 8 bases, leaving 16 bases between them. Germline V CDR1 and CDR2: SGHVS, FNYEAQ. This CDR3 is built from 14 residues. The CDR3 region is CASRAAGTGEKLFF. In DNA, the CDR3 is TGTGCCAGCAGGGCCGCCGGGACTGGAGAAAAACTGTTTTTT.

The table lists this clonotype with a few counts. The chain uses TRBV20-1 and TRBJ2-7, with 10 bases lining up with TRBD1. The V gene's germline CDR1 is DFQATT and CDR2 SNEGSKA (reference sequence). This CDR3 has 15 residues. J lost 7 bases, V lost 1 base, and 10 bases had no gene match. The CDR3 sequence is CSARALGQGVREQYF. The CDR3 nucleotides are TGCAGTGCTAGAGCACTTGGACAGGGGGTCAGGGAGCAGTACTTC.

This clonotype has ten or more counts. This chain uses TRBV20-1 with TRBJ2-3, with D possibly being TRBD2 (6 bases). Trimming took off 6 bases at V and 5 bases at J, with 21 bases between the two ends. Per the germline V gene, CDR1 is DFQATT and CDR2 is SNEGSKA (reference sequence). The CDR3 has 15 amino acids. The CDR3: CSARAAGSSKDTQYF. Here the CDR3 DNA reads TGCAGTGCGCGAGCAGCCGGGAGTTCGAAAGATACGCAGTATTTT.

The chain combines TRBV29-1 with TRBJ1-2; TRBD1 is a possible D gene (6 bases). CDR3 length: 15 residues. CDR1 and CDR2 from the germline V gene are SQVTM and ANQGSEA. V lost 3 bases, J lost 3 bases, and 17 bases lay in between. The CDR3 here is CSVDPDQGSDYGYTF. The CDR3 DNA follows: TGCAGCGTTGATCCGGACCAGGGGTCGGACTATGGCTACACCTTC. The full variable domain, its missing parts supplied by reference TRBV29-1 and TRBJ1-2, is SAVISQKPSRDICQRGTSLTIQCQVDSQVTMMFWYRQQPGQSLTLIATANQGSEATYESGFVIDKFPISRPNLTFSTLTVSNMSPEDSSIYLCSVDPDQGSDYGYTFGSGTRLTVV.

This clonotype was observed a few times. V usage is TRBV5-3 and J usage is TRBJ2-2; no clear D gene. TRBV5-3 is an open reading frame, and its role is uncertain. The CDR3 is 14 residues long. Trimming removed 1 base at V and 1 base at J, with 5 bases between. CDR3 nucleotide sequence: TGTGCCAGAAGCTTGCGCGGGAACACCGGGGAGCTGTTTTTT. It translates to CARSLRGNTGELFF.

The chain has TRBV24-1 and TRBJ2-1, with 8 bases matching TRBD1. V was clipped by 2 bases and J by 8 bases; unmatched bases: 10. Germline CDR1 and CDR2: KGHDR and SFDVKD. CDR3 length: 16 amino acids. The CDR3 DNA is TGTGCCACCAGTGATTCCTGGACAGGGAAACGGGATGAGCAGTTCTTC. Its protein is CATSDSWTGKRDEQFF.

V is TRBV7-9 and J is TRBJ1-1; no firm D call. Germline V CDR1 and CDR2: SEHNR, FQNEAQ (reference sequence). Trimming removed 8 bases from V and 13 bases from J, with 8 bases in between. The CDR3 contains 8 residues. CDR3 coding DNA: TGTGCCAGCGGGATAGGTTTCTTT. The encoded protein is CASGIGFF.

V and J are TRBV4-3 and TRBJ2-7; D might be TRBD1 (5 bases). This CDR3 comprises 15 residues. Germline values: CDR1 LGHNA, CDR2 YSLEER. With 0 bases removed from V and 2 bases from J, the gap between germline ends came to 11 bases. CDR3 nucleotide sequence: TGCGCCAGCAGCCAAGATTTCCCAGGGACCTACGAGCAGTACTTC. It encodes CASSQDFPGTYEQYF.

The chain recombines TRBV20-1 with TRBJ2-2; no reliable D call. Germline V gene lookup returns CDR1 DFQATT and CDR2 SNEGSKA (reference sequence). Trimming pared 0 bases from V and 6 bases from J, leaving 5 bases between. The CDR3 contains 12 residues. DNA for the CDR3: TGCAGTGCTAGAGATTTCGCCGGGGAGCTGTTTTTT. Translated, it gives CSARDFAGELFF.

This clonotype was found a few times. This chain connects TRBV24-1 to TRBJ2-6; D is perhaps TRBD1 (6 bases). The CDR3 sequence is 18 residues long. Germline V gene sequence: CDR1 KGHDR, CDR2 SFDVKD. Between the trimmed V and J ends, which lost 5 bases and 0 bases, there was a span of 16 bases. This CDR3 is CATSGPDRFLSGANVLTF. Here the CDR3 DNA reads TGTGCCACCAGTGGACCAGACAGGTTCCTCTCTGGGGCCAACGTCCTGACTTTC.

This clonotype was observed a few times. The chain recombines TRBV4-3 with TRBJ1-1; D gene ambiguous. CDR1 LGHNA and CDR2 YSLEER come from the germline V gene. CDR3 length: 14 amino acids. The V end lost 3 bases, the J end lost 4 bases, and 12 bases lay between the germline ends. DNA for the CDR3: TGCGCCAGCAGCCAGGATCAGAGGGCCACTGAAGCTTTCTTT. It codes for CASSQDQRATEAFF.

The J gene is TRBJ1-2, the V gene TRBV28; D gene unclear. CDR1 and CDR2 (germline): MDHEN, SYDVKM. Trimming removed 6 bases at V and 4 bases at J, with 9 bases between. The CDR3 contains 12 residues. The CDR3 coding sequence is TGTGCCAGCAGGGACTCACTCTATGGCTACACCTTC. Protein sequence: CASRDSLYGYTF.

The CDR3 loop reads CASSLALGGNTEAFF. The DNA of the CDR3 is TGTGCCAGCAGCTTAGCGCTTGGAGGGAACACTGAAGCTTTCTTT. The V and J genes are TRBV7-9 and TRBJ1-1; D is unclear. Germline V lookup: CDR1 SEHNR, CDR2 FQNEAQ (reference sequence). The CDR3 runs 15 residues. Trimming took 0 bases from V and 1 from J, leaving 9 bases between them.

This clonotype was observed a few times. The CDR3 loop reads CASSLAALYYEQYF. CDR3 coding DNA: TGTGCCAGCAGCCTCGCCGCGCTCTACTACGAGCAGTACTTC. The chain carries TRBV6-2 or TRBV6-3 and TRBJ2-7, with D hard to call. The V end lost 6 bases, the J end lost 3 bases, and 15 bases lay between the germline ends. This CDR3 is 14 amino acids long. Germline V lookup: CDR1 MNHEY, CDR2 SVGEGT.

The chain joins TRBV14 to TRBJ2-1, with a weak D call TRBD2 (5 bases). The CDR3 extends over 18 amino acids. V was shortened by 0 bases and J by 0 bases, with 15 bases between the two germline ends. Germline-derived CDR1 and CDR2 are SGHDN and FVKESK. The CDR3 coding sequence is TGTGCCAGCAGCCAAGAGTTCACAGTTACTAGCTCCTACAATGAGCAGTTCTTC. It is translated as CASSQEFTVTSSYNEQFF.

This clonotype appeared many times. The genes are TRBV5-1 and TRBJ1-1; no clear D. From germline, CDR1 is SGHRS and CDR2 YFSETQ. V was shortened by 0 bases and J by 1 base, with 7 bases between the two germline ends. The CDR3 has 14 amino acids. The CDR3 DNA follows: TGCGCCAGCAGCTTGGCACAGCCGAACACTGAAGCTTTCTTT. Translation: CASSLAQPNTEAFF.

This clonotype was found many times. V and J are TRBV5-1 and TRBJ2-7; 7 bases match TRBD2. The CDR3 consists of 17 residues. Germline CDR1 SGHRS, CDR2 YFSETQ. Unmatched junction bases numbered 10, after V lost 0 bases and J lost 1 base. For the CDR3, the DNA is TGCGCCAGCAGCTTGGGAGTCAGGTCGGGGGGATCCTACGAGCAGTACTTC. Translating gives CASSLGVRSGGSYEQYF.

This clonotype was counted between two and nine times. V gene TRBV29-1 combines with J gene TRBJ1-1; perhaps TRBD1 as D (6 bases). The CDR3 contains 15 residues. Trimming left V 5 bases short and J 8 bases short, with 24 bases between. Germline V gene sequence: CDR1 SQVTM, CDR2 ANQGSEA. The CDR3 DNA is TGCAGCGTTCTTATTCTACAGGGCAGGCTGGCGGAAGCTTTCTTT. Encoded protein: CSVLILQGRLAEAFF.

This chain uses TRBV7-9 with TRBJ1-1; 8 bases fit TRBD1. V lost 4 bases to trimming and J lost 4 bases; unmatched junction nucleotides: 5. This CDR3 spans 14 amino acids. Germline CDR1 is SEHNR and CDR2 is FQNEAQ (reference sequence). CDR3 DNA: TGTGCCAGCAGCTCCGACAGGGGAAGCACTGAAGCTTTCTTT. This encodes CASSSDRGSTEAFF.

This chain joins TRBV11-2 and TRBJ2-3; 10 positions match TRBD1. J was trimmed by 15 bases and V by 5 bases; bases with no gene match: 14. This CDR3 contains 14 residues. Looked up from germline, CDR1 is SGHAT and CDR2 is FQNNGV. The CDR3 is CASSPPGTGAASYF. The CDR3, as DNA: TGTGCCAGCAGCCCACCCGGGACAGGGGCTGCGTCATATTTT.

The gene calls are TRBV28 and TRBJ1-2, with a tentative D call TRBD1 (6 bases). The CDR3 covers 12 residues. V was cut by 10 bases and J by 7 bases, with 16 bases left in between. Germline V gives CDR1 MDHEN, CDR2 SYDVKM. DNA of the CDR3: TGTGCCACCACCACAGTAGGGGGTGGCTACACCTTC. It codes for CATTTVGGGYTF.